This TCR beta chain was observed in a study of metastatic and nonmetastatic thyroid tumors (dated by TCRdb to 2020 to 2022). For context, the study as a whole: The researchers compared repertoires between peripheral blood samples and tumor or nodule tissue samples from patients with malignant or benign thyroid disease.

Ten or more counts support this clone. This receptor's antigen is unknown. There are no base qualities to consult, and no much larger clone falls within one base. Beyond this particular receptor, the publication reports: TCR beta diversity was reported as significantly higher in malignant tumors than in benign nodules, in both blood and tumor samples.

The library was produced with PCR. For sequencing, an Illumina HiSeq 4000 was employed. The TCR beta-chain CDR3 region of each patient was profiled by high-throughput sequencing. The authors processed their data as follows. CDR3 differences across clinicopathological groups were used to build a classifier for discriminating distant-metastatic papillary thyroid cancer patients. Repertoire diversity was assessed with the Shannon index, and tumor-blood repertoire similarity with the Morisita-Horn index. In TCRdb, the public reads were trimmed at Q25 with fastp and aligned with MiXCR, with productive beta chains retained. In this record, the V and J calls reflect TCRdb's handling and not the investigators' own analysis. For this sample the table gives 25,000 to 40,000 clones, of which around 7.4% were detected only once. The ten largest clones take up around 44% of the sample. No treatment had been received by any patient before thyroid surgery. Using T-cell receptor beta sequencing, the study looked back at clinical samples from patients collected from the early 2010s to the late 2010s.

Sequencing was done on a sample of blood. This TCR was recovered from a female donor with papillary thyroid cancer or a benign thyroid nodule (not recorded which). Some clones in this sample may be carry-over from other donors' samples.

The DNA sequence is as follows: TGTGCCAGCACAAAAGTGGGAGGGAACAAAAACATTCAGTACTTC. It translates to CASTKVGGNKNIQYF. The V and J genes are TRBV6-2 or TRBV6-3 and TRBJ2-4; a stretch of 7 junction bases matches TRBD2. Counted from cysteine to phenylalanine, this CDR3 has 15 amino acids. Solely the CDR3 DNA is kept, with 45 bases framed from the first base. V ends up 7 bases short and J 3 bases short, with an unmatched junction base count of 9. As encoded in the germline V gene, CDR1 is MNHEY while CDR2 is SVGEGT.